Included here is one T cell receptor beta chain sequence, with context. This sample is part of a study of blood T cell repertoires in COVID-19. Study context: Samples of COVID-19 (acute and convalescent) were obtained from the United States, Italy and Spain. In each case, the material was cDNA or gDNA derived from T cells, B-cell-depleted T cells, or PBMCs.

In the authors' workflow: Amplifying reference gene primers gave estimates of nucleated cell counts. Sequenced by immunoSEQ multiplex PCR; TCRdb stores in-frame clones only, minus some. D and trimming come from the DNA, and the V and J calls and clone size come from that table. The sample contains tens of thousands of clones, 70% to 90% of which appear only once. V lost 3 bases to trimming and J lost 2 bases; unmatched junction nucleotides: 4. Germline assignment: CDR1 SGHRS and CDR2 YFSETQ. This CDR3 spans 16 amino acids. This clonotype originated in a middle-aged man with acute or convalescent COVID-19. The sample comprised peripheral blood. The chain combines TRBV5-1 with TRBJ2-3, with 12 positions matching TRBD2. The CDR3 DNA reads TGCGCCAGCAGCTCCGGACTAGCGGGGATCACAGATACGCAGTATTTT. Amino acid sequence: CASSSGLAGITDTQYF.